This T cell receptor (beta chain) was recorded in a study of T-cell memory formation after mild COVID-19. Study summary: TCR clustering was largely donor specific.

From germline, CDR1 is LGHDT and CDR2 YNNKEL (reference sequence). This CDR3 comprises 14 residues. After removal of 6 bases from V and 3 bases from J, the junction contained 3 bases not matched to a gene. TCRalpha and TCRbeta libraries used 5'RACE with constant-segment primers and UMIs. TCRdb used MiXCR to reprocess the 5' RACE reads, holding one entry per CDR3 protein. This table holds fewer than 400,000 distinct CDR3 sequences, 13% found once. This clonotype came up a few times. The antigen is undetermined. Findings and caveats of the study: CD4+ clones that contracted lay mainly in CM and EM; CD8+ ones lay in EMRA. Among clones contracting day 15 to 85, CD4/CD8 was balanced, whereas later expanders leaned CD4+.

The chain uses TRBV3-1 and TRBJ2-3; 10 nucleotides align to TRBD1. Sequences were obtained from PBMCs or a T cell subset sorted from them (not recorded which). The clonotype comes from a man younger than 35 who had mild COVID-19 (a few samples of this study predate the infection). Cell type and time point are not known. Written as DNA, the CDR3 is TGTGCCAGCAGGGGGGACAGGGGAACAGATACGCAGTATTTT. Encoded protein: CASRGDRGTDTQYF.